The subject of this entry is one T cell receptor beta chain. The record originates from a study of blood T cell repertoires in COVID-19. Whole-study context: Samples of COVID-19 (acute and convalescent) were obtained from the United States, Italy and Spain. T cells, B-cell-depleted T cells, or PBMCs provided the cDNA or gDNA that served as material.

Authors' analysis steps: Reference gene primer amplification gave nucleated cell count estimates. Profiling relied on immunoSEQ multiplex PCR, and the TCRdb table lists in-frame clones only, not all of them. V, J and clone size reflect that table, while D and trimming were determined from the DNA. The profile shows 150,000 to 200,000 clones, 87% of them singletons. Germline V gene lookup returns CDR1 SGHVS and CDR2 FQNEAQ. V was cut by 4 bases and J by 3 bases, with 9 bases left in between. The CDR3 is 13 amino acids. This clonotype was sampled from a woman aged 50 to 60 with acute or convalescent COVID-19. V usage is TRBV7-8 and J usage is TRBJ1-1; a possible D gene is TRBD1 (5 bases). Sequenced sample: peripheral blood. DNA of the CDR3: TGTGCCAGCAGCTCACTCAGGGACACTGAAGCTTTCTTT. Protein: CASSSLRDTEAFF.